This T cell receptor (beta chain) derives from a study of shared clonotypes between healthy human individuals. Study context: Used for every donor were three CD4 naive, three CD4 memory, two CD8 naive and one CD8 memory plate.

Naive CD8 isolation took CD45RO-negative cells positively selected for CCR7 and excluded terminally differentiated effector memory CD45RA+ cells. Concerning this clone: Its antigen remains unknown. The sample has other DNA sequences that encode this CDR3 too.

Findings and caveats of the study: Sample collection involved blood only; tissue repertoires are likely different.

Generated by immunoSEQ multiplex PCR, the TCRdb table keeps only in-frame clones and is missing some. The sample consists of hundreds of thousands of clones, around 95% of them appearing once. The CDR3 runs 12 residues. Germline-derived CDR1 and CDR2 are SQVTM and ANQGSEA. Trimming took 4 bases from V and 2 from J, leaving 8 bases between them. This sequence originates from a woman aged 30 to 39 in good health. The sequenced sample consisted of naive CD8+ T cells sorted from blood. The chain couples TRBV29-1 to TRBJ1-1; D ambiguous. In nucleotides, the CDR3 is TGCAGCGTTGTATGGGAAAACACTGAAGCTTTCTTT. Translated: CSVVWENTEAFF.